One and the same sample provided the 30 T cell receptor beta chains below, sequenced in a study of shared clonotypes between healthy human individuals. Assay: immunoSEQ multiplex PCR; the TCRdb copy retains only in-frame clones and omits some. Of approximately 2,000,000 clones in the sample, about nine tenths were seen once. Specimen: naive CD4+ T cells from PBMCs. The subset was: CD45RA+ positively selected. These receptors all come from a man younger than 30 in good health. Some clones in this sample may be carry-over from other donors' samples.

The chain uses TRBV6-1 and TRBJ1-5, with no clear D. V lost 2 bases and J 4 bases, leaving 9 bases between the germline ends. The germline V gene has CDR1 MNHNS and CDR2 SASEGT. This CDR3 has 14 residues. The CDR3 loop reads CASSERTRNQPQHF. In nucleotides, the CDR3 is TGTGCCAGCAGTGAAAGAACCCGGAATCAGCCCCAGCATTTT.

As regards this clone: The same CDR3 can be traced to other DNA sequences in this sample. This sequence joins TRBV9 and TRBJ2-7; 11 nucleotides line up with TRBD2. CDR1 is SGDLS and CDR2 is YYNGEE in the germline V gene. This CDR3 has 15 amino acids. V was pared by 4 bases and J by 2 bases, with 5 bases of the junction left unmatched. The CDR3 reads CASSPRTSGPYEQYF. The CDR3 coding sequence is TGTGCCAGCAGCCCCAGGACTAGCGGGCCCTACGAGCAGTACTTC.

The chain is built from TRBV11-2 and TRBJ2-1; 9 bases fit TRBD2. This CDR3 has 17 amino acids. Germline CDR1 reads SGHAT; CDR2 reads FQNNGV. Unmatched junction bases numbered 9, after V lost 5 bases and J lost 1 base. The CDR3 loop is CASSLGVLAGSYNEQFF. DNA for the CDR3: TGTGCCAGCAGCCTGGGAGTCCTAGCGGGATCCTACAATGAGCAGTTCTTC. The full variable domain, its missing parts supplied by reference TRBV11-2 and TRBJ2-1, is EAGVAQSPRYKIIEKRQSVAFWCNPISGHATLYWYQQILGQGPKLLIQFQNNGVVDDSQLPKDRFSAERLKGVDSTLKIQPAKLEDSAVYLCASSLGVLAGSYNEQFFGPGTRLTVL.

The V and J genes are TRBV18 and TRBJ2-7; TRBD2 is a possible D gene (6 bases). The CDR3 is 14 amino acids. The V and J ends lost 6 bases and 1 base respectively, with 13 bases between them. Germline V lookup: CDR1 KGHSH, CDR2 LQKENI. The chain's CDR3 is CASSRDSPSYEQYF. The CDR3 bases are TGTGCCAGCTCCCGGGACTCCCCATCCTACGAGCAGTACTTC.

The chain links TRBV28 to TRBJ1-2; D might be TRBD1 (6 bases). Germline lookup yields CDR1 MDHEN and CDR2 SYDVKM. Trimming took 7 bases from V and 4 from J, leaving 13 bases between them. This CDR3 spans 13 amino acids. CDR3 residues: CASMEGVSYGYTF. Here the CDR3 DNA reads TGTGCCAGCATGGAGGGGGTGAGCTATGGCTACACCTTC.

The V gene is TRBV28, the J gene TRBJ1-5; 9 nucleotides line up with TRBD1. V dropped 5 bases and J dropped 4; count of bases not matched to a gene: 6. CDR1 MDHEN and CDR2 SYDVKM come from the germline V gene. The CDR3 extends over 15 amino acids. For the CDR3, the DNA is TGTGCCAGCAGTCCTACAGGGGGCCAAAATCAGCCCCAGCATTTT. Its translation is CASSPTGGQNQPQHF.

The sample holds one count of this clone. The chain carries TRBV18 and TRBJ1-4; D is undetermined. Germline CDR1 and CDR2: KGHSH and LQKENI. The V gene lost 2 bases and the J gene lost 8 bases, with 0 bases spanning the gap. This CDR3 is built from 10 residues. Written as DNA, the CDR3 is TGTGCCAGCTCACCAGAAAAACTGTTTTTT. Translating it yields CASSPEKLFF.

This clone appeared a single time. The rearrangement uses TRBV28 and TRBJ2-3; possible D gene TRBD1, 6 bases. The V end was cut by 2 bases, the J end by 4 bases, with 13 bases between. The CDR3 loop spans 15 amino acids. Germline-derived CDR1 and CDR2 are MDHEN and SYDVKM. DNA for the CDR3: TGTGCCAGCAGTTTAACTCACGAGGGGGCAGATACGCAGTATTTT. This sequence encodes CASSLTHEGADTQYF. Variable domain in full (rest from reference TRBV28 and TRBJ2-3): DVKVTQSSRYLVKRTGEKVFLECVQDMDHENMFWYRQDPGLGLRLIYFSYDVKMKEKGDIPEGYSVSREKKERFSLILESASTNQTSMYLCASSLTHEGADTQYFGPGTRLTVL.

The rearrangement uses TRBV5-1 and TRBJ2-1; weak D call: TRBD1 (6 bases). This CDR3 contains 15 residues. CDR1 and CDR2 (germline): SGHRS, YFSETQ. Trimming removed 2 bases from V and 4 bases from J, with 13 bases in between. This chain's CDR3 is CASSFGVGQYNEQFF. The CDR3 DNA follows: TGCGCCAGCAGCTTCGGAGTGGGACAATACAATGAGCAGTTCTTC.

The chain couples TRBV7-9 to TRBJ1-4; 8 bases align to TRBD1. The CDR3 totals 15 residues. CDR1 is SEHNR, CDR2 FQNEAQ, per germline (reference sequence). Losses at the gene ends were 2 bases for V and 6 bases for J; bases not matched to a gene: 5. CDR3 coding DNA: TGTGCCAGCAGCTTAACCCAGGGGGCGCATGAAAAACTGTTTTTT. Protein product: CASSLTQGAHEKLFF.

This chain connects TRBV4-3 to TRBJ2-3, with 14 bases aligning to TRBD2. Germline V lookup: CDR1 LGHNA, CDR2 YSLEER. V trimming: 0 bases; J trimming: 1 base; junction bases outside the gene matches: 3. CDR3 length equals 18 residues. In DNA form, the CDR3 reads TGCGCCAGCAGCCAAGATTTGACTAGCGGGAGGGGCACAGATACGCAGTATTTT. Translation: CASSQDLTSGRGTDTQYF.

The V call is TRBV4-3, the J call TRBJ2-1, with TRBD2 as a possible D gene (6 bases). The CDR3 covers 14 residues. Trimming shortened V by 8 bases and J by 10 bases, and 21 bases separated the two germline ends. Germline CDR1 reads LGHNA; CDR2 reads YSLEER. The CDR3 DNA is TGCGCCAGCTCCTGGCGGCTATCCAGCGGGGAGCAGTTCTTC. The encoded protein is CASSWRLSSGEQFF.

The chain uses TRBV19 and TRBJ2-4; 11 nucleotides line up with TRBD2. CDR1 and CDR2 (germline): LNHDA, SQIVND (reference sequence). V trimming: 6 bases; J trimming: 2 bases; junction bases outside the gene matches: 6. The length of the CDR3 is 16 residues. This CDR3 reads CASSLLAGESKNIQYF. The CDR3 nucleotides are TGTGCCAGTAGCCTACTAGCGGGAGAGTCCAAAAACATTCAGTACTTC.

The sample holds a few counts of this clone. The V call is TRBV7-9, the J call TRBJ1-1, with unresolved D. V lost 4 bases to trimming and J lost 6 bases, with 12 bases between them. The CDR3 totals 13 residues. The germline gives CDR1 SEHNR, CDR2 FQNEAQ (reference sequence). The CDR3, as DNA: TGTGCCAGCAGCTACCCCCAGGCCGCTGAAGCTTTCTTT. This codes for CASSYPQAAEAFF.

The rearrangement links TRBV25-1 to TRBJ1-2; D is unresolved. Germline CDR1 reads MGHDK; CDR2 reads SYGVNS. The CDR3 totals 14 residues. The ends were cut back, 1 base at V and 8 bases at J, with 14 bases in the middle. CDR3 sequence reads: CASSEFGSPGGYTF. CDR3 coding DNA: TGTGCCAGCAGTGAATTCGGCAGCCCTGGCGGCTACACCTTC.

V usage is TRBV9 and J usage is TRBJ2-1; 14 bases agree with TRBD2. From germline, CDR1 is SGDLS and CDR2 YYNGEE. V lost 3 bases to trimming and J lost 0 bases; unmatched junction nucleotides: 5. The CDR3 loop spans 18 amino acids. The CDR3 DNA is TGTGCCAGCAGCGGGCGGACTAGCGGGAGGACCTCCTACAATGAGCAGTTCTTC. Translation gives CASSGRTSGRTSYNEQFF.

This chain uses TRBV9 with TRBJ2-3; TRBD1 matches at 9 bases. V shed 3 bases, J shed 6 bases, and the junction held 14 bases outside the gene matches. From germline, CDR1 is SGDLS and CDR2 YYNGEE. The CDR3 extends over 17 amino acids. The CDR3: CASSDWTGASPSDTQYF. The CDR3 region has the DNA TGTGCCAGCAGCGACTGGACAGGGGCCTCCCCATCCGATACGCAGTATTTT.

CDR3 nucleotides: TGTGCCAGCAGTTTTTACGGGCGAGAGACCCAGTACTTC. Encoded protein: CASSFYGRETQYF. The chain has TRBV28 and TRBJ2-5; D gene ambiguous. CDR1 is MDHEN and CDR2 is SYDVKM in the germline V gene. The CDR3 spans 13 residues. Deletions cut 3 bases from V and 4 bases from J, with 9 bases between.

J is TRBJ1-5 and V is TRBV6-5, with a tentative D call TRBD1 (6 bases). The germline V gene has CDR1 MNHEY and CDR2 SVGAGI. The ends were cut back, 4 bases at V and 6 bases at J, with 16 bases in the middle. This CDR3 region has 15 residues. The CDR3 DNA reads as TGTGCCAGCAGTTCCTTTGGCAGGGGTGGTCAGCCCCAGCATTTT. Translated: CASSSFGRGGQPQHF.

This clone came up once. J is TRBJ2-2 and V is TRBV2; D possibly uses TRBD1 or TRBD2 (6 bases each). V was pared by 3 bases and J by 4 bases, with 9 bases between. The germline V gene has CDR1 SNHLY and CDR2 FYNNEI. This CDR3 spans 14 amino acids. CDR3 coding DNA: TGTGCCAGCAGTGATCGGGGGCTCACCGGGGAGCTGTTTTTT. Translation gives CASSDRGLTGELFF.

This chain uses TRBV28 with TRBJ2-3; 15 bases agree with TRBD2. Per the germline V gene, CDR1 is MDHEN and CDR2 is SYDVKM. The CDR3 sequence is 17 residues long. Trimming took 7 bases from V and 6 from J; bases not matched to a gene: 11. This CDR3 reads CASTQGGLAGGYDTQYF. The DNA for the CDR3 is TGTGCCAGCACCCAAGGGGGACTAGCGGGAGGTTACGATACGCAGTATTTT.

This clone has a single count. The CDR3 DNA reads as TGCGCCAGCAGCAACGGACAGGCCTACTCTGGAAACACCATATATTTT. As protein: CASSNGQAYSGNTIYF. This chain joins TRBV5-1 and TRBJ1-3, with TRBD1 matching 7 bases. The V gene end was trimmed by 4 bases and the J gene end by 0 bases; junction bases not matched to a gene: 7. This CDR3 spans 16 amino acids. Germline V lookup: CDR1 SGHRS, CDR2 YFSETQ.

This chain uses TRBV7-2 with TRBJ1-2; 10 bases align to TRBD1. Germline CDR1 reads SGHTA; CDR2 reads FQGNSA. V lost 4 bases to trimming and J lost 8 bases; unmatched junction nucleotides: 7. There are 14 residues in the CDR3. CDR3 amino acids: CASSWGTGARGYTF. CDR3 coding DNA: TGTGCCAGCAGCTGGGGGACAGGGGCAAGGGGCTACACCTTC.

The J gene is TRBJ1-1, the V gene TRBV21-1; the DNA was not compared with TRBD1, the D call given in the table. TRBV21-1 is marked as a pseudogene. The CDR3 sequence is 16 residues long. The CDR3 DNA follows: TGTGCCAGCAGCAAACGCAGGGGGTTCGGGAACACTGAAGCTTTCTTT. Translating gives CASSKRRGFGNTEAFF.

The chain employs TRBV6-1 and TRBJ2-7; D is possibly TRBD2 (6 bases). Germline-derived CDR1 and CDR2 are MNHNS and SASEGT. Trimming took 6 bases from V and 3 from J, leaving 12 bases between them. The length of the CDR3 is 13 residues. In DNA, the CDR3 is TGTGCCAGCAGGACGGGGGTCCACTACGAGCAGTACTTC. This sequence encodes CASRTGVHYEQYF.

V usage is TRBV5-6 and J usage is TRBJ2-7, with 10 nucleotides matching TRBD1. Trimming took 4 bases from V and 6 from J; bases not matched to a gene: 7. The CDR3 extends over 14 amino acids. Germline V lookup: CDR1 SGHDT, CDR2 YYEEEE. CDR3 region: CASSRDRGNGEQYF. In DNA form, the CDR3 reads TGTGCCAGCAGCCGGGACAGGGGAAACGGCGAGCAGTACTTC.

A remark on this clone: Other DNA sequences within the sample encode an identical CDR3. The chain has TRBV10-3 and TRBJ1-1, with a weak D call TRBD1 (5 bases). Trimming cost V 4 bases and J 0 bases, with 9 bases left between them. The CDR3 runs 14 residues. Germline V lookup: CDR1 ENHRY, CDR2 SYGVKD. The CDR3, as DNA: TGTGCCATCAGTGCTACAGGCCTGAACACTGAAGCTTTCTTT. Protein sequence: CAISATGLNTEAFF.

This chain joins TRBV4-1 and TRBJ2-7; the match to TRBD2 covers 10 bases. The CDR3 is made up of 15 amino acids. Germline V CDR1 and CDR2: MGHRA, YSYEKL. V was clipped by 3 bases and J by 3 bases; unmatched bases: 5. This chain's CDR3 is CASSQAGTSDYEQYF. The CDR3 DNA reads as TGCGCCAGCAGCCAGGCAGGGACTAGCGACTACGAGCAGTACTTC.

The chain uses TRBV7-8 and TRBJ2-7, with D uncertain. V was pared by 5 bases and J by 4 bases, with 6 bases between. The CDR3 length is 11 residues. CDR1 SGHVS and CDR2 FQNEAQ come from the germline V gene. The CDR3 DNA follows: TGTGCCAGCAGCGTACAGTACGAGCAGTACTTC. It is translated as CASSVQYEQYF. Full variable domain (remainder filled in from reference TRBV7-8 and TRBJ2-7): GAGVSQSPRYKVAKRGQDVALRCDPISGHVSLFWYQQALGQGPEFLTYFQNEAQLDKSGLPSDRFFAERPEGSVSTLKIQRTQQEDSAVYLCASSVQYEQYFGPGTRLTVT.

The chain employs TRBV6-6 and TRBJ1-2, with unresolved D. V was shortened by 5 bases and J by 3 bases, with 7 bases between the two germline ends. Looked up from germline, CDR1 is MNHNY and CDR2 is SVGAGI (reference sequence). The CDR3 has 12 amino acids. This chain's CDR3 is CASSPGHYGYTF. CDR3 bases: TGTGCCAGCAGTCCTGGGCACTATGGCTACACCTTC.